The TCR beta chain described here comes from a study of relationships among human T cell subsets (dated 2010 in TCRdb). Regarding the research as a whole: The study sequenced eight distinct T cell populations from blood: pan T, CD8 cytotoxic, regulatory, Th1, Th2, naive plus transitional, activated and memory cells.

Libraries were constructed by multiplex PCR. The instrument given in TCRdb is 454 GS FLX. TCR alpha and beta CDR3 regions were amplified from mRNA by semiquantitative ARM-PCR. In ARM-PCR, tagged nested gene-specific primers were applied first, and communal superprimers then carried out the exponential amplification. Before the second amplification round was performed on first-round PCR products, the nested primers were removed by exonuclease. Sequencing of the amplicons was performed on the 454 platform, which allows millions of DNA fragments to be sequenced rapidly without cloning bias. An effective read was defined as a read mappable to both V and J germline segments. Per the source publication's procedure: IRmap was used to assign reads to germline V, D and J segments, and IRmap relies on pyromap, a Smith-Waterman modification adapted to 454 sequencing errors. D-beta assignments were filtered using cutoffs set at the 99th percentile of alignment scores from simulated random sequences. The CDR3 was taken to be the amino acids lying between the conserved V-segment Y[YFLI]C motif and the J-segment [FW]GXGT motif. A compound Poisson process model, previously applied to large-scale EST data, was used to estimate repertoire diversity. A procedure for detecting cross-contamination was used to argue that sample contamination was not the source of the shared CDR3s. TCRdb reprocessed the public reads (quality trimming at Q25 with fastp, clone calling with MiXCR) and kept in-frame beta chains. Every distinct CDR3 protein forms one entry, paired with its most common genes and DNA. TCRdb, not the original authors, processed these V and J calls. The sample includes thousands of distinct CDR3 sequences, with roughly 47% observed a single time. The ten largest account for roughly 2.8% of the sample.

Deletion took 7 bases off V and 5 bases off J, with a span of 8 bases between the germline ends. CDR1 and CDR2 are read off the germline V gene as MNHEY and SVGEGT. The CDR3 goes from the cysteine to the phenylalanine over 11 residues. This entry keeps only the CDR3 DNA: 33 bases, framed from base 1. After CD4+CD56+ NKT cells were removed, anti-CD294 beads were used to select Th2 cells as CD4+CD25-CD294+ cells. Miltenyi superparamagnetic beads coated with subset-specific monoclonal antibodies were used for isolation of the T cell subsets. All T cell populations were isolated from peripheral blood. Whole blood was subjected to Ficoll separation to obtain mononuclear cells, from which monocytes were subsequently depleted using anti-CD14 microbeads. Isolated cell populations were immediately resuspended in RNAprotect reagent. This clonotype appeared a few times. No antigen is known for it. No per-base quality is available; no much larger clone lies one base away.

On the study overall, not on this receptor specifically: The substantial sharing of CDR3s among Th1, Th2 and regulatory T cells was interpreted as suggesting that cell fate choices are stochastic. A CD4+CD8+ double-positive population could not be excluded by the bead-based sorting. The seven subsets showed no statistically significant differences in V, D and J usage, CDR3 length, or N-nucleotide additions. Over 55% of CD8+ cytotoxic sequences belonged to clones with over 100 reads, whereas regulatory and Th2 subsets showed few such clones.

The receptor chain draws on TRBV6-2 or TRBV6-3 and TRBJ1-1, with TRBD1 as a weak D call on 5 bases. This sequence originates from a man between 40 and 49 years old in good health. Sample: CD4+ Th2 cells sorted from blood. The intended sense of this specimen's cell subset or site label: CD4+CD25-CD294+ T helper 2 cells. The nucleotides are TGTGCCAGCACCCAGGGTACTGAAGCTTTCTTT. Translated, it reads CASTQGTEAFF.